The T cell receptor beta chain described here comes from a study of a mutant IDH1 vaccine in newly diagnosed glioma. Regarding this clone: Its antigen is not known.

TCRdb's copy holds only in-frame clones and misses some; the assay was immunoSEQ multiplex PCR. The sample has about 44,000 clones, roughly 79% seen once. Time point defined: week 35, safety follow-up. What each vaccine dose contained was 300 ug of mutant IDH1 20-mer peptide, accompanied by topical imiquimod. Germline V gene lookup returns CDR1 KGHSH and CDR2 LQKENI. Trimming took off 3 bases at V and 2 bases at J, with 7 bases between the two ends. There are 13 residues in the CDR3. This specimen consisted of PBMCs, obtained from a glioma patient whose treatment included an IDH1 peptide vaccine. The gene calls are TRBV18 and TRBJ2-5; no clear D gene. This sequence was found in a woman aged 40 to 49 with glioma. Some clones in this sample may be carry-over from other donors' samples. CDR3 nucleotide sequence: TGTGCCAGCTCACCGACCCAACAAGAGACCCAGTACTTC. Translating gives CASSPTQQETQYF.